What follows are 15 T cell receptor beta chains derived from one specimen sequenced in a study of blood T cell repertoires in COVID-19. Here immunoSEQ multiplex PCR was the method, and the copy in TCRdb shows in-frame clones only, minus some. The sample consists of 75,000 to 80,000 clones, approximately 90% of them appearing once. Sequencing was done on a sample of peripheral blood. The receptors derive from a human donor in a cohort sampled during active COVID-19.

The V and J genes are TRBV15 and TRBJ2-2; 10 bases map to TRBD1. The CDR3 spans 15 residues. Germline-derived CDR1 and CDR2 are LNHNV and YYDKDF (reference sequence). V shed 7 bases, J shed 6 bases, and the junction held 8 bases outside the gene matches. The CDR3 DNA is TGTGCCACCACCAGCGTAGGACAGGGGGCCGGGGAGCTGTTTTTT. This encodes CATTSVGQGAGELFF.

This clone was detected a few times. This chain joins TRBV7-9 and TRBJ2-2, with D possibly TRBD1 on 5 matching bases. There are 14 residues in the CDR3. The V and J ends lost 8 bases and 6 bases respectively, with 16 bases between them. Germline loops: CDR1 SEHNR, CDR2 FQNEAQ (reference sequence). This CDR3 reads CASPSRQGAGELFF. CDR3 DNA sequence: TGTGCCAGCCCATCCCGACAAGGGGCCGGGGAGCTGTTTTTT. Full variable domain (outside the CDR3, taken from reference TRBV7-9 and TRBJ2-2): DTGVSQNPRHKITKRGQNVTFRCDPISEHNRLYWYRQTLGQGPEFLTYFQNEAQLEKSRLLSDRFSAERPKGSFSTLEIQRTEQGDSAMYLCASPSRQGAGELFFGEGSRLTVL.

The chain has TRBV11-2 and TRBJ2-7; D remains ambiguous. CDR1 is SGHAT and CDR2 is FQNNGV in the germline V gene. V was trimmed by 7 bases and J by 1 base, leaving 11 bases between them. The CDR3 contains 13 residues. CDR3 bases: TGTGCCAGCACGCCATCGAGTTCCTACGAGCAGTACTTC. Residues: CASTPSSSYEQYF.

The J gene is TRBJ2-1, the V gene TRBV27, with 8 nucleotides matching TRBD1. This CDR3 is built from 17 residues. Germline trimming cut 5 bases from V and 5 bases from J; bases unmatched to any gene: 14. Germline CDR1 MNHEY, CDR2 SMNVEV (reference sequence). CDR3 bases: TGTGCCAGCAGTCTAGAACCTACAGGGGGAAGTAACAATGAGCAGTTCTTC. Encoded protein: CASSLEPTGGSNNEQFF.

V usage is TRBV11-2 and J usage is TRBJ1-1, with D uncertain. V lost 1 base and J lost 6, with 15 bases in between. The germline gives CDR1 SGHAT, CDR2 FQNNGV. CDR3 length: 15 amino acids. The CDR3 nucleotides are TGTGCCAGCAGCTTAGTTTCGGGAATGTTAGCTGAAGCTTTCTTT. Its protein is CASSLVSGMLAEAFF.

The CDR3 DNA reads TGTGCCAGCAGTTTTAGGAGGGGTGGCAATCAGCCCCAGCATTTT. Protein: CASSFRRGGNQPQHF. The J gene is TRBJ1-5, the V gene TRBV27, with a weak D call TRBD1 (5 bases). V lost 3 bases to trimming and J lost 2 bases, with 11 bases between them. The CDR3 loop spans 15 amino acids. CDR1 is MNHEY and CDR2 is SMNVEV in the germline V gene (reference sequence).

V is TRBV6-1 and J is TRBJ1-2, with D possibly being TRBD1 (5 bases). This CDR3 has 15 amino acids. The germline V gene encodes CDR1 MNHNS and CDR2 SASEGT. The germline V and J ends were trimmed by 0 bases and 3 bases, with 11 bases remaining between them. CDR3 sequence (DNA): TGTGCCAGCAGTGAAGCCCTCGGGGGACACTATGGCTACACCTTC. It is translated as CASSEALGGHYGYTF.

This chain connects TRBV7-6 to TRBJ2-1, with D hard to call. CDR1 SGHVS and CDR2 FNYEAQ come from the germline V gene. With 5 bases removed from V and 0 bases from J, the gap between germline ends came to 14 bases. The CDR3 covers 16 residues. The CDR3 bases are TGTGCCAGCAGCAGCCACCCAAGTAGCTCCTACAATGAGCAGTTCTTC. Residues: CASSSHPSSSYNEQFF.

This chain uses TRBV5-1 with TRBJ2-5; D ambiguous. V was clipped by 4 bases and J by 5 bases, with 9 bases between them. This CDR3 is built from 12 residues. Germline loops: CDR1 SGHRS, CDR2 YFSETQ. CDR3 nucleotide sequence: TGCGCCAGCAGCCTAATCCGTGAGACCCAGTACTTC. Translation gives CASSLIRETQYF.

The J gene is TRBJ2-3, the V gene TRBV5-1, with D perhaps TRBD2 (6 bases). Germline CDR1 SGHRS, CDR2 YFSETQ. V was shortened by 3 bases and J by 1 base, with 21 bases between the two germline ends. CDR3 size: 18 residues. The CDR3 is CASSSKWGWGERTDTQYF. The DNA of the CDR3 is TGCGCCAGCAGCTCCAAGTGGGGGTGGGGGGAACGCACAGATACGCAGTATTTT.

The V gene is TRBV2, the J gene TRBJ2-1, with 8 bases that match TRBD1. CDR1 is SNHLY and CDR2 is FYNNEI in the germline V gene. The CDR3 runs to 13 residues. V lost 0 bases, J lost 15 bases, and 7 bases stayed unmatched. CDR3 amino acids: CASSEAETGAVFF. CDR3 DNA: TGTGCCAGCAGTGAAGCGGAGACAGGGGCTGTGTTCTTC.

The CDR3 spells CASSSRTRGPSPLHF. In DNA, the CDR3 is TGTGCCAGCAGCTCGCGGACCAGGGGGCCCTCACCCCTCCACTTT. This chain connects TRBV13 to TRBJ1-6; 8 nucleotides agree with TRBD1. Germline CDR1 is PRHDT and CDR2 is FYEKMQ (reference sequence). The CDR3 has 15 amino acids. The V gene end was trimmed by 4 bases and the J gene end by 10 bases; junction bases not matched to a gene: 9. The full variable domain, rest sourced from reference TRBV13 and TRBJ1-6, is AAGVIQSPRHLIKEKRETATLKCYPIPRHDTVYWYQQGPGQDPQFLISFYEKMQSDKGSIPDRFSAQQFSDYHSELNMSSLELGDSALYFCASSSRTRGPSPLHFGNGTRLTVT.

J is TRBJ1-1 and V is TRBV13; a possible D gene is TRBD1 (6 bases). V was pared by 2 bases and J by 10 bases, with 17 bases between. Germline CDR1 and CDR2: PRHDT and FYEKMQ (reference sequence). The CDR3 is 14 residues long. The CDR3 region has the DNA TGTGCCAGCAGCTTAAATTCCAGGGGTGTGGGAGCTTTCTTT. Translation gives CASSLNSRGVGAFF.

The V gene is TRBV25-1, the J gene TRBJ2-7, with 7 bases identical to TRBD1. V trimming: 4 bases; J trimming: 3 bases; junction bases outside the gene matches: 12. This CDR3 has 16 amino acids. Looked up from germline, CDR1 is MGHDK and CDR2 is SYGVNS. The CDR3 sequence: CASSAYGTAIVYEQYF. The CDR3 DNA reads TGTGCCAGCAGTGCCTACGGGACAGCGATCGTCTACGAGCAGTACTTC.

The chain combines TRBV5-6 with TRBJ2-7; D is unresolved. CDR1 SGHDT and CDR2 YYEEEE come from the germline V gene. V was clipped by 1 base and J by 2 bases, with 10 bases between them. The CDR3 totals 14 residues. CDR3 in amino acids: CASSLTGSPYEQYF. CDR3 coding DNA: TGTGCCAGCAGCTTGACGGGTTCCCCCTACGAGCAGTACTTC.